This T cell receptor (beta chain) was retrieved from a study of CD8+ T cells in alopecia areata. This clone was counted between two and nine times. Extracted RNA was reverse transcribed into cDNA, the sequencing template. Data came from immunoSEQ multiplex PCR; TCRdb stores just in-frame clones and leaves some out. The sample has 150,000 to 200,000 clones; roughly 58% are singletons. Germline V gene sequence: CDR1 SGHAT, CDR2 FQNNGV. Losses at the gene ends were 5 bases for V and 6 bases for J; bases not matched to a gene: 9. The CDR3 is 14 amino acids. The sample's treatment: oral pan-JAK inhibitor, 5-10 mg twice daily.

This clonotype originated in a human donor with alopecia areata. The chain employs TRBV11-2 and TRBJ1-1; 7 nucleotides align to TRBD1. Source: CD4+ T cells sorted from blood, taken at approximately week 60, from a patient treated with tofacitinib. The CDR3 DNA is TGTGCCAGCAGCCAACGCCGACAGGGTTCTGAAGCTTTCTTT. Amino acid sequence: CASSQRRQGSEAFF.